The rows below give T cell receptor beta chains drawn from one sample of a study of radiation and T cells in renal cell carcinoma. Clones were sequenced by immunoSEQ multiplex PCR, and TCRdb holds only the in-frame ones, with some missing. The sample holds approximately 65,000 clones; over 65% are singletons and the top ten take about 6.3%. This material consisted of blood, taken from a patient whose treatment included radiotherapy and nephrectomy. The origin of the receptors is a man aged 55 to 70 with renal cell carcinoma. CDR3s include the opening cysteine and the closing phenylalanine or tryptophan. D genes are given only for firm matches. Size is omitted from some rows. Given values are once, few, many or a class for expanded clones.

>TRBV2|NA|TRBJ1-2|15|TRBD1
CASTLETGPNYGYTF
TGTGCCAGCACCTTGGAGACAGGGCCGAACTATGGCTACACCTTC
>TRBV7-9|NA|TRBJ2-7|12|NA
CASSLSAYEQYF
TGTGCCAGCAGCCTTAGTGCATACGAGCAGTACTTC
>TRBV30|NA|TRBJ1-1|15|NA
CAWSLGTALNTEAFF
TGTGCCTGGAGTCTTGGGACGGCTCTGAACACTGAAGCTTTCTTT
>TRBV4-3|NA|TRBJ2-3|15|NA
CASSRSWVSTDTQYF
TGCGCCAGCAGCCGGTCCTGGGTCAGCACAGATACGCAGTATTTT
>TRBV7-8|few|TRBJ2-2|14|NA
CASSSSGSTGELFF
TGTGCCAGCAGCTCGAGCGGTTCCACCGGGGAGCTGTTTTTT
>TRBV29-1|NA|TRBJ1-5|13|TRBD1
CSARTGNNQPQHF
TGCAGCGCCAGGACAGGGAACAATCAGCCCCAGCATTTT
>TRBV7-2|once|TRBJ2-5|14|TRBD1
CASSPQTGPETQYF
TGTGCCAGCAGCCCCCAGACAGGGCCAGAGACCCAGTACTTC
>TRBV25-1|once|TRBJ2-1|12|NA
CASTWSANEQFF
TGTGCCAGCACCTGGTCTGCTAATGAGCAGTTCTTC
>TRBV6-5|NA|TRBJ1-2|14|TRBD1
CASRLPGQGRGYTF
TGTGCCAGCAGATTACCGGGACAGGGCCGTGGCTACACCTTC
>TRBV11-2|NA|TRBJ2-3|13|NA
CASSLDNANTQYF
TGTGCCAGCAGCTTAGATAATGCAAATACGCAGTATTTT
>TRBV10-3|NA|TRBJ1-5|13|TRBD1
CATSEGAAQPQHF
TGTGCCACCAGCGAGGGGGCGGCTCAGCCCCAGCATTTT